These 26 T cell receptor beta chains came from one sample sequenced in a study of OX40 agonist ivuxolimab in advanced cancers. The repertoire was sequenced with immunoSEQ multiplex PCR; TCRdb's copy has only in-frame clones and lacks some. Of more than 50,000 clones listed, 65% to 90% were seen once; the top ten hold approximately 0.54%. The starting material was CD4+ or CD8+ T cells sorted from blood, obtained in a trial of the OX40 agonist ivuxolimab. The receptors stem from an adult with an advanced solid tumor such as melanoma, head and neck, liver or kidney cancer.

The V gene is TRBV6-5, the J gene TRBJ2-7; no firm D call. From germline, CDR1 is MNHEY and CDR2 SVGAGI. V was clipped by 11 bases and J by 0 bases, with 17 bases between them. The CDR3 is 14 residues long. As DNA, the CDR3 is TGTGCCTCCCGAAAAGGGTTCAGCTCCTACGAGCAGTACTTC. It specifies CASRKGFSSYEQYF.

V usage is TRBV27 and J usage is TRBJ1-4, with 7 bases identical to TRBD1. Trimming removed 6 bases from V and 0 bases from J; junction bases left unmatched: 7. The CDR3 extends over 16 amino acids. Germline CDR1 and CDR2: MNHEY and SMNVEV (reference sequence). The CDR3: CASSRDSQATNEKLFF. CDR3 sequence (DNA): TGTGCCAGCAGCAGGGACAGTCAGGCAACTAATGAAAAACTGTTTTTT.

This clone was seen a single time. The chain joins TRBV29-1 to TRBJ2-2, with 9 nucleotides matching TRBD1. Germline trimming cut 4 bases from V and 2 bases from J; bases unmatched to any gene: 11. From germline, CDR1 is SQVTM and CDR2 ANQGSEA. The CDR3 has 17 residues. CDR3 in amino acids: CSVVYRTGERNTGELFF. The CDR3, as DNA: TGCAGCGTTGTGTATAGGACAGGGGAACGAAACACCGGGGAGCTGTTTTTT.

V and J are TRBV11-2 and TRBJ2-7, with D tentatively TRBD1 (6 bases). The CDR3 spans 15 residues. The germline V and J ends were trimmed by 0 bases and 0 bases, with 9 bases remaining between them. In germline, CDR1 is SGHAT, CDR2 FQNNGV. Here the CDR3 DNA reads TGTGCCAGCAGCTTAGAGGGGGCGGCCTCCTACGAGCAGTACTTC. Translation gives CASSLEGAASYEQYF.

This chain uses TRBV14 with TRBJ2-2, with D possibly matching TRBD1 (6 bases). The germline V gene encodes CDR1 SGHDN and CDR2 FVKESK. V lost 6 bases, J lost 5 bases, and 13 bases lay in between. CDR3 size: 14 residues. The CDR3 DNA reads TGTGCCAGCAGTTGGAAACAGGGAACCGGGGAGCTGTTTTTT. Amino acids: CASSWKQGTGELFF.

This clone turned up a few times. CDR3 in amino acids: CASSSLGQGAVIGKNIQYF. CDR3 coding DNA: TGTGCCAGCAGCTCTCTCGGACAGGGGGCCGTAATCGGCAAAAACATTCAGTACTTC. J is TRBJ2-4 and V is TRBV5-5, with 11 bases that match TRBD1. The CDR3 is made up of 19 amino acids. V lost 3 bases and J lost 3; bases outside the gene matches: 14. Germline-derived CDR1 and CDR2 are SGHKS and YYEKEE (reference sequence).

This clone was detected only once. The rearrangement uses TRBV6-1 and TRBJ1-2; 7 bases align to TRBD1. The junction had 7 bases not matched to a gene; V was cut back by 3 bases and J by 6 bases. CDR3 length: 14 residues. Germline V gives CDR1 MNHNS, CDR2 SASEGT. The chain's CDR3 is CASSDYRGENGYTF. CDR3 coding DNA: TGTGCCAGCAGTGACTACAGGGGAGAGAATGGCTACACCTTC.

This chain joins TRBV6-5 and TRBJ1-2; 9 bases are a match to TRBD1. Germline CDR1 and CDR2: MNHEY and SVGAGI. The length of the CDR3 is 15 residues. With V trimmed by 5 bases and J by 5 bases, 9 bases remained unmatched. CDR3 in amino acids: CASSKHGGTGYGYTF. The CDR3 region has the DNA TGTGCCAGCAGTAAACACGGCGGGACAGGGTATGGCTACACCTTC.

The CDR3 reads CASSSPLAGGKYDTQYF. CDR3 bases: TGTGCCAGCAGCTCTCCCTTGGCGGGGGGGAAGTACGATACGCAGTATTTT. The chain recombines TRBV5-4 with TRBJ2-3; 9 bases agree with TRBD2. Unmatched junction bases numbered 14, after V lost 3 bases and J lost 6 bases. The CDR3 covers 17 residues. Looked up from germline, CDR1 is SGHNT and CDR2 is YYREEE (reference sequence).

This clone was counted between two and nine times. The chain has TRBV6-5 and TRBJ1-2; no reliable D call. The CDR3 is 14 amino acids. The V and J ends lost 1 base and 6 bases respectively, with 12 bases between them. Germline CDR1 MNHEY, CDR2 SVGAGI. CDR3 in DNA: TGTGCCAGCAGTTACTTGCCGACTAGCGATGGCTACACCTTC. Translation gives CASSYLPTSDGYTF.

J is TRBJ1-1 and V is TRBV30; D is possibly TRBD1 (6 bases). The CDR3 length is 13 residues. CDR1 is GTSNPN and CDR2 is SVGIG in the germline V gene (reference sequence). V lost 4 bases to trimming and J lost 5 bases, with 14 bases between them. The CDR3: CAWNGRGHTEAFF. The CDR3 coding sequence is TGTGCCTGGAACGGCAGGGGACATACTGAAGCTTTCTTT.

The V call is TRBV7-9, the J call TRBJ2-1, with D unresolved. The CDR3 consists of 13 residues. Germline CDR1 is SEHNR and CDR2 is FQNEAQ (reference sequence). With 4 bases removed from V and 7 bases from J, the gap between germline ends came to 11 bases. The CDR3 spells CASSSGRSNEQFF. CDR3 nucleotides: TGTGCCAGCAGCTCCGGACGGAGTAATGAGCAGTTCTTC.

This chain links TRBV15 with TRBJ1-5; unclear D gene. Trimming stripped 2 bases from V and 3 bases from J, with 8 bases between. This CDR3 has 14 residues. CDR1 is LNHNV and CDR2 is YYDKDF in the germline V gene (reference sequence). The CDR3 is CATSRRRDNQPQHF. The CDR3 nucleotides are TGTGCCACCAGCAGACGGAGGGACAATCAGCCCCAGCATTTT.

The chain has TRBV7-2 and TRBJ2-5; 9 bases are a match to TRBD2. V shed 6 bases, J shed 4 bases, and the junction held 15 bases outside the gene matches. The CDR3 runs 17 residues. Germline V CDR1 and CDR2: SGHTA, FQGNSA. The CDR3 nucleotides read TGTGCCAGCAGTTACAAGGCGGGGGGGAGGGACGGAGAGACCCAGTACTTC. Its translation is CASSYKAGGRDGETQYF.

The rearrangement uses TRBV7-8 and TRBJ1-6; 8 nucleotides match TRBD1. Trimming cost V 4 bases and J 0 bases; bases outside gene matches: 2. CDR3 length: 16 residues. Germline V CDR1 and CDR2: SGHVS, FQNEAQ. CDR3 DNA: TGTGCCAGCAGCTCAACAGGGGGCTCCTATAATTCACCCCTCCACTTT. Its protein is CASSSTGGSYNSPLHF.

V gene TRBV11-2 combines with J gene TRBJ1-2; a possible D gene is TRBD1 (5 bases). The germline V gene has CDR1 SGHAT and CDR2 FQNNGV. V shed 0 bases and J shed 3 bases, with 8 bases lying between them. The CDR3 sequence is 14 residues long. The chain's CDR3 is CASSLEAGHYGYTF. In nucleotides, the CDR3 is TGTGCCAGCAGCTTAGAGGCAGGGCACTATGGCTACACCTTC.

The CDR3: CASSLGLLAGGPGETQYF. The CDR3 region has the DNA TGTGCCAGCAGCCTGGGCCTACTAGCGGGGGGGCCTGGAGAGACCCAGTACTTC. V gene TRBV7-3 combines with J gene TRBJ2-5; TRBD2 matches 13 bases. The ends lost 5 bases at V and 4 bases at J; junction bases unmatched: 13. CDR3 length: 18 residues. Germline values: CDR1 SGHTA, CDR2 FQGTGA.

The CDR3 sequence: CASARVSSNQPQHF. Here the CDR3 DNA reads TGTGCCAGTGCAAGAGTTTCTAGCAATCAGCCCCAGCATTTT. The chain links TRBV19 to TRBJ1-5, with no clear D. This CDR3 region has 14 residues. V was shortened by 8 bases and J by 0 bases, with 11 bases between the two germline ends. Per the germline V gene, CDR1 is LNHDA and CDR2 is SQIVND (reference sequence).

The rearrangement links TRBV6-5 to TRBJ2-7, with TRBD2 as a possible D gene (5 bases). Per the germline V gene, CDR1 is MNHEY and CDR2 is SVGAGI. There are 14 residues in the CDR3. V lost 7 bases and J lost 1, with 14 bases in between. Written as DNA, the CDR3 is TGTGCCAGCACCGGAAAAGAGGGTTCCTACGAGCAGTACTTC. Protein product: CASTGKEGSYEQYF.

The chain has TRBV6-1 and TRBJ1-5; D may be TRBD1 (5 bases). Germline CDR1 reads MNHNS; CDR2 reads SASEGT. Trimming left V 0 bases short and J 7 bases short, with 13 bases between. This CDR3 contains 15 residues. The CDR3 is CASSEAGGPGQPQHF. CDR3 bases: TGTGCCAGCAGTGAAGCCGGCGGCCCAGGGCAGCCCCAGCATTTT.

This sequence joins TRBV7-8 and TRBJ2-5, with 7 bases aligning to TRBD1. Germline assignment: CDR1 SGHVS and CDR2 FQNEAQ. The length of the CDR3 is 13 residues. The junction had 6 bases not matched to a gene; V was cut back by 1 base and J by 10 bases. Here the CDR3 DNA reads TGTGCCAGCAGCTTAGGCCCCCAGGGGGTCCAGTACTTC. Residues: CASSLGPQGVQYF.

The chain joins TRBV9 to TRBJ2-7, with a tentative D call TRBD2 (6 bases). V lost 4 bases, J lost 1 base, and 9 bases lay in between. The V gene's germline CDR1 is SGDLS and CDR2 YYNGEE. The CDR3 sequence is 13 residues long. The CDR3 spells CASSRDFSYEQYF. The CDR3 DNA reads TGTGCCAGCAGCCGGGACTTTTCCTACGAGCAGTACTTC.

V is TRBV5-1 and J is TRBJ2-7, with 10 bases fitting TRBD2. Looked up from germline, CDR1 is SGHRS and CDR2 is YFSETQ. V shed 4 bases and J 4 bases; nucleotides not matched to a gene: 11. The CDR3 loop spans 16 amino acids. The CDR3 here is CASSRRELAGLYEQYF. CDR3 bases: TGCGCCAGCAGCCGCCGGGAACTAGCGGGATTATACGAGCAGTACTTC.

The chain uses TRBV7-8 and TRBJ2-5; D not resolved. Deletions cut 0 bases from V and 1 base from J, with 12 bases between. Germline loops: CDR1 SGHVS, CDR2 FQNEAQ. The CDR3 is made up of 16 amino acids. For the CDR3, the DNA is TGTGCCAGCAGCTTAGCGAGAATCGCGGCCCAAGAGACCCAGTACTTC. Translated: CASSLARIAAQETQYF.

CDR3 sequence (DNA): TGTGCCAGCAGCCAAGTATCGGAGGAGGAGAATGGCTACACCTTC. Protein sequence: CASSQVSEEENGYTF. This chain links TRBV14 with TRBJ1-2; unclear D gene. The CDR3 sequence is 15 residues long. CDR1 and CDR2 (germline): SGHDN, FVKESK. V was clipped by 1 base and J by 6 bases, with 15 bases between them.

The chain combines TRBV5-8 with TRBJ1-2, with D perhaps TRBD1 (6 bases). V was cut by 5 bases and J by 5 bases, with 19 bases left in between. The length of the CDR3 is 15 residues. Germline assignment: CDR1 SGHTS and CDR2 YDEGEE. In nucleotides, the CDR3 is TGTGCCAGCAGTTCAGAAGTTGCGGGGGCTTATGGCTACACCTTC. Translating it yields CASSSEVAGAYGYTF.